This T cell receptor beta chain was recovered during a study of breast tumors, draining lymph nodes, adjacent tissues. Samples came from axillary lymph nodes draining the breast cancer. TCRdb reanalysed the multiplex PCR reads using MiXCR and keeps one entry per CDR3 protein. The sample records about 270,000 distinct CDR3 sequences, over 25% being singletons. This clonotype was detected ten times or more. Its antigen is undetermined. General study points: Data only fit, rather than demonstrated, lymph node origin of most tumor T cells. Findings are consistent with lymph node origin and intratumoral expansion of most tumor T cells. Tumor repertoires ranked between lymph nodes and nontumor tissue in diversity, with V and J gene preferences.

The sequenced material came from axillary lymph node tissue. This TCR derives from a female donor with breast cancer. Some clones in this sample may be carry-over from other donors' samples.

The DNA for the CDR3 is TGTGCCAGCAGGTCCGGGACAGGGGCTAATGAAAAACTGTTTTTT. Translation: CASRSGTGANEKLFF. The chain uses TRBV5-4 and TRBJ1-4; TRBD1 aligns across 10 bases. The CDR3 has 15 amino acids. The junction had 4 bases not matched to a gene; V was cut back by 5 bases and J by 3 bases. Germline-derived CDR1 and CDR2 are SGHNT and YYREEE (reference sequence).